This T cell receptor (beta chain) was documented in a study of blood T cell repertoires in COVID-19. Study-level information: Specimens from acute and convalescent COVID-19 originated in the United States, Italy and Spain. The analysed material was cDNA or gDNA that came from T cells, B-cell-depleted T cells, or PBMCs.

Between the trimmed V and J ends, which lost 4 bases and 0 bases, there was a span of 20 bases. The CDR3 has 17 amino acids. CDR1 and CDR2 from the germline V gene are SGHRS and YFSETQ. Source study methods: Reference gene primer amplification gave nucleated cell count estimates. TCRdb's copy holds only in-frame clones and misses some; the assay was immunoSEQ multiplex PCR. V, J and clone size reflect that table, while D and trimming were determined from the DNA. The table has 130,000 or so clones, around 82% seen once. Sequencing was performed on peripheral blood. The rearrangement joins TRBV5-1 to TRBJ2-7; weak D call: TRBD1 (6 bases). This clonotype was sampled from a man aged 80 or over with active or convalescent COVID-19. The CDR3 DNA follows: TGCGCCAGCAGCCTGGAAGGGGTGGGGGCTAGCTCCTACGAGCAGTACTTC. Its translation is CASSLEGVGASSYEQYF.